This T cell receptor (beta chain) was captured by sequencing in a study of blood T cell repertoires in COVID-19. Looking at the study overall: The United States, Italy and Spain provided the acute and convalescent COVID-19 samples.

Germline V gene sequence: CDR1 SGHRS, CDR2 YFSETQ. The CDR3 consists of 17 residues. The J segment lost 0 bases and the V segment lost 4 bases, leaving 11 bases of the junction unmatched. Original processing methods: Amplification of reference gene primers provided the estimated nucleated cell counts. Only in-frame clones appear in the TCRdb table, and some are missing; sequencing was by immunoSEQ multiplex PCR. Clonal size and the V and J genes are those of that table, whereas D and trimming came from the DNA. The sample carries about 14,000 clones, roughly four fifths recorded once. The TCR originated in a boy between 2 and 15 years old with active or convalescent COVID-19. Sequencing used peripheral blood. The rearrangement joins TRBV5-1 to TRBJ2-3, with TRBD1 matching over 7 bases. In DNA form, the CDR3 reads TGCGCCAGCAGCCCCCGTGGGACAGCTCGTAGCACAGATACGCAGTATTTT. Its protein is CASSPRGTARSTDTQYF.